These 27 T cell receptor beta chains were sequenced from one sample in a study of T cells in Graves' hyperthyroidism and ophthalmopathy. Regions amplified from RNA transcripts were the TCR beta CDR3 regions. The study used the HTBI primer set for a first-round RT-PCR of the TCR CDR3. TCRdb re-derived calls from the multiplex PCR reads in MiXCR, one entry per CDR3 protein. This sample yields about 400,000 distinct CDR3 sequences, of which around 13% are seen a single time; around 20% belongs to the top ten. Sample: blood. All receptors derive from a woman aged 30 to 39 with Graves' ophthalmopathy.

V and J are TRBV20-1 and TRBJ1-4; no clear D. The CDR3 totals 14 residues. In germline, CDR1 is DFQATT, CDR2 SNEGSKA (reference sequence). V dropped 3 bases and J dropped 8 bases, with 16 bases sitting between them. The CDR3 coding sequence is TGCAGTGCTAGCACTAGTCTCTGGAACGAAAAACTGTTTTTT. It encodes CSASTSLWNEKLFF.

This clonotype was detected ten times or more. The rearrangement joins TRBV6-1 to TRBJ1-4, with D uncertain. Trimming left V 7 bases short and J 10 bases short, with 7 bases between. This CDR3 region has 10 residues. Germline values: CDR1 MNHNS, CDR2 SASEGT. In nucleotides, the CDR3 is TGTGCCAGCATGACGGGAAAACTGTTTTTT. Protein product: CASMTGKLFF.

This clonotype was detected ten times or more. The genes are TRBV12-5 and TRBJ2-3; maybe TRBD1 (6 bases). This CDR3 has 17 amino acids. V was trimmed by 0 bases and J by 3 bases, leaving 16 bases between them. CDR1 and CDR2 from the germline V gene are LGHNT and FRNRAP. CDR3 DNA sequence: TGTGCTAGTGGTTTGGTACAGTTTGGGACAACAACAGATACGCAGTATTTT. Translated: CASGLVQFGTTTDTQYF.

This clonotype was counted between two and nine times. The chain joins TRBV9 to TRBJ1-1, with D possibly TRBD1 on 5 matching bases. This CDR3 region has 16 residues. The germline V gene has CDR1 SGDLS and CDR2 YYNGEE. Trimming shortened V by 3 bases and J by 0 bases, and 15 bases separated the two germline ends. CDR3 in amino acids: CASSAQSRVVNTEAFF. CDR3 DNA sequence: TGTGCCAGCAGCGCGCAGTCCAGGGTAGTGAACACTGAAGCTTTCTTT.

This clonotype has a count of ten or more. This chain connects TRBV11-2 to TRBJ2-1; 9 bases are shared with TRBD2. This CDR3 region has 16 residues. Losses at the gene ends were 5 bases for V and 6 bases for J; bases not matched to a gene: 11. Germline CDR1 and CDR2: SGHAT and FQNNGV. CDR3 nucleotides: TGTGCCAGCAGCCAACCGAGCGGGGGGCTGGTCAATGAGCAGTTCTTC. It codes for CASSQPSGGLVNEQFF.

This chain links TRBV20-1 with TRBJ1-2; D call uncertain. Trimming shortened V by 0 bases and J by 5 bases, and 10 bases separated the two germline ends. This CDR3 is 13 amino acids long. Germline V gene data show CDR1 as DFQATT and CDR2 as SNEGSKA (reference sequence). Here the CDR3 DNA reads TGCAGTGCTAGAGACCCCCGTTTATATGGCTACACCTTC. Protein sequence: CSARDPRLYGYTF.

V usage is TRBV2 and J usage is TRBJ2-2; 9 nucleotides line up with TRBD1. J lost 7 bases, V lost 7 bases, and 16 bases had no gene match. Germline V lookup: CDR1 SNHLY, CDR2 FYNNEI. The CDR3 covers 17 residues. The CDR3 sequence: CASKTPPDRGYHGELFF. The CDR3 region has the DNA TGTGCCAGCAAGACCCCCCCGGACAGGGGTTACCACGGGGAGCTGTTTTTT.

This clonotype was observed many times. This rearrangement joins TRBV29-1 to TRBJ2-1; no reliable D call. The CDR3 length is 14 residues. CDR1 SQVTM and CDR2 ANQGSEA come from the germline V gene. V lost 6 bases and J 4 bases, leaving 16 bases between the germline ends. CDR3 in DNA: TGCAGCGTGGTACCGGGCCTGCAGTACAATGAGCAGTTCTTC. Translated, it gives CSVVPGLQYNEQFF.

The gene calls are TRBV11-3 and TRBJ1-4; 7 nucleotides match TRBD1. The ends lost 1 base at V and 8 bases at J; junction bases unmatched: 7. The CDR3 is 15 residues long. CDR1 and CDR2 from the germline V gene are SGHNT and YENEEA. The CDR3 DNA follows: TGTGCCAGCAGCTTAGGAGGCAGGGGGGGAGAAAAACTGTTTTTT. This translates into CASSLGGRGGEKLFF.

The sample holds many counts of this clonotype. The genes are TRBV7-2 and TRBJ2-1, with D possibly matching TRBD1 (6 bases). This CDR3 is built from 16 residues. With 1 base removed from V and 8 bases from J, the gap between germline ends came to 18 bases. CDR1 is SGHTA and CDR2 is FQGNSA in the germline V gene. The CDR3 DNA reads as TGTGCCAGCAGCTTAGAGTACAGGGAGAGGGGAGATGAGCAGTTCTTC. Protein product: CASSLEYRERGDEQFF.

This clonotype came up many times. This chain joins TRBV20-1 and TRBJ2-5; 12 positions agree with TRBD2. With V trimmed by 6 bases and J by 5 bases, 16 bases remained unmatched. Germline V lookup: CDR1 DFQATT, CDR2 SNEGSKA (reference sequence). The length of the CDR3 is 17 residues. The CDR3 region has the DNA TGCAGTGCCTATTTACACCCTCTAGCGGGGGGGATCGAGACCCAGTACTTC. This encodes CSAYLHPLAGGIETQYF.

V is TRBV5-6 and J is TRBJ2-1, with 7 bases identical to TRBD2. This CDR3 comprises 15 residues. With V trimmed by 5 bases and J by 4 bases, 9 bases remained unmatched. Germline values: CDR1 SGHDT, CDR2 YYEEEE. In DNA form, the CDR3 reads TGTGCCAGCAGGTCCTGGGGGGGGGGATACAATGAGCAGTTCTTC. Its translation is CASRSWGGGYNEQFF.

In its sample, this clonotype was seen many times. The rearrangement joins TRBV2 to TRBJ2-3, with 10 bases matching TRBD2. This CDR3 has 16 amino acids. Germline V gives CDR1 SNHLY, CDR2 FYNNEI. V shed 6 bases and J 4 bases; nucleotides not matched to a gene: 10. The CDR3 spells CASRAKSGGGPDTQYF. CDR3 in DNA: TGTGCCAGCAGGGCAAAGAGCGGGGGGGGCCCAGATACGCAGTATTTT.

This clonotype has ten or more counts. The chain is built from TRBV19 and TRBJ1-6, with 7 bases lining up with TRBD1. The trim removed 9 bases at V and 6 bases at J, leaving 11 bases unmatched. The CDR3 is 15 residues long. The germline gives CDR1 LNHDA, CDR2 SQIVND (reference sequence). The CDR3 nucleotides are TGTGCCAGCTGGGACAGCAGCCTCCGTAATTCACCCCTCCACTTT. Amino acids: CASWDSSLRNSPLHF. The full variable domain, completed using reference TRBV19 and TRBJ1-6, is DGGITQSPKYLFRKEGQNVTLSCEQNLNHDAMYWYRQDPGQGLRLIYYSQIVNDFQKGDIAEGYSVSREKKESFPLTVTSAQKNPTAFYLCASWDSSLRNSPLHFGNGTRLTVT.

At least ten counts were recorded for this clonotype. The J gene is TRBJ2-2, the V gene TRBV20-1; TRBD1 might be the D (6 bases). The V gene's germline CDR1 is DFQATT and CDR2 SNEGSKA (reference sequence). V was shortened by 6 bases and J by 4 bases, with 12 bases between the two germline ends. This CDR3 spans 13 amino acids. CDR3 coding DNA: TGCAGTGCCGACAGGTCGGGCACCGGGGAGCTGTTTTTT. Protein sequence: CSADRSGTGELFF.

This clonotype came up many times. The chain couples TRBV5-1 to TRBJ1-2; D is unclear. CDR1 and CDR2 (germline): SGHRS, YFSETQ. This CDR3 contains 14 residues. The V end lost 0 bases, the J end lost 1 base, and 7 bases lay between the germline ends. The CDR3 loop is CASSLDGLNYGYTF. Here the CDR3 DNA reads TGCGCCAGCAGCTTGGACGGCCTTAACTATGGCTACACCTTC.

On this clonotype: The conserved phenylalanine or tryptophan is not found at the CDR3 terminus, so this likely reflects a read error. The genes are TRBV20-1 and TRBJ2-1, with 11 bases matching TRBD2. Germline CDR1 reads DFQATT; CDR2 reads SNEGSKA (reference sequence). V lost 0 bases to trimming and J lost 5 bases; unmatched junction nucleotides: 6. This CDR3 spans 16 amino acids. The CDR3 coding sequence is TGCAGTGCTAGAGAAGCCGGGACTAGCGGTAACAATGAGCAGTTCCTC. Protein sequence: CSAREAGTSGNNEQFL.

In its sample, this clonotype was seen many times. V gene TRBV7-2 combines with J gene TRBJ1-6; no clear D gene. The CDR3 consists of 13 residues. V gave up 1 base and J gave up 7 bases, with 5 bases separating them. CDR1 is SGHTA, CDR2 FQGNSA, per germline. This CDR3 reads CASSLGPNSPLHF. The CDR3 coding sequence is TGTGCCAGCAGCTTAGGTCCGAATTCACCCCTCCACTTT. Full variable domain (outside the CDR3, taken from reference TRBV7-2 and TRBJ1-6): GAGVSQSPSNKVTEKGKDVELRCDPISGHTALYWYRQSLGQGLEFLIYFQGNSAPDKSGLPSDRFSAERTGGSVSTLTIQRTQQEDSAVYLCASSLGPNSPLHFGNGTRLTVT.

Worth noting for this clonotype: A much larger clone lies a single base off, so this may be a read error. This chain connects TRBV2 to TRBJ1-2; possible D gene TRBD1, 5 bases. V shed 9 bases and J shed 1 base, with 18 bases lying between them. This CDR3 region has 15 residues. The germline gives CDR1 SNHLY, CDR2 FYNNEI. CDR3: CASPHRGLVNYGYTF. The CDR3, as DNA: TGTGCCAGTCCTCACCGGGGGTTAGTTAACTATGGCTACACCTTC. The full variable domain, with the rest looked up from reference TRBV2 and TRBJ1-2, is EPEVTQTPSHQVTQMGQEVILRCVPISNHLYFYWYRQILGQKVEFLVSFYNNEISEKSEIFDDQFSVERPDGSNFTLKIRSTKLEDSAMYFCASPHRGLVNYGYTFGSGTRLTVV.

V gene TRBV3-1 combines with J gene TRBJ1-1; D unresolved. V was cut by 4 bases and J by 1 base, with 13 bases left in between. Germline V CDR1 and CDR2: LGHDT, YNNKEL (reference sequence). This CDR3 region has 15 residues. The CDR3: CASSPSVGWNTEAFF. The DNA for the CDR3 is TGTGCCAGCAGCCCTTCGGTAGGGTGGAACACTGAAGCTTTCTTT.

The table lists this clonotype with many counts. The CDR3 here is CASSLYSGANVLTF. The CDR3 nucleotides read TGTGCCAGCAGCTTATACTCTGGGGCCAACGTCCTGACTTTC. The genes are TRBV13 and TRBJ2-6, with unresolved D. In germline, CDR1 is PRHDT, CDR2 FYEKMQ (reference sequence). The CDR3 is made up of 14 amino acids. Trimming took 2 bases from V and 0 from J, leaving 2 bases between them.

Regarding this clonotype: A read error is possible here, since a much larger clone lies one base away. This chain's CDR3 is CASSWGGASTDTQYF. In DNA form, the CDR3 reads TGTGCCAGCAGCTGGGGCGGGGCTAGCACAGATACGCAGTATTTT. The rearrangement uses TRBV6-2 or TRBV6-3 and TRBJ2-3, with TRBD2 as a possible D gene (6 bases). The V end was cut by 6 bases, the J end by 0 bases, with 13 bases between. The germline V gene has CDR1 MNHEY and CDR2 SVGEGT. The CDR3 covers 15 residues.

This clonotype has ten or more counts. This chain uses TRBV5-1 with TRBJ1-4; 12 bases match TRBD1. V shed 4 bases and J 7 bases; nucleotides not matched to a gene: 11. CDR1 is SGHRS and CDR2 is YFSETQ in the germline V gene. The CDR3 is 17 amino acids. The CDR3 loop is CASSPGTGGIGGEKLFF. In DNA form, the CDR3 reads TGCGCCAGCAGCCCCGGGACAGGGGGCATCGGAGGTGAAAAACTGTTTTTT.

This clonotype has a count of ten or more. The J gene is TRBJ2-5, the V gene TRBV7-2; the D gene is possibly TRBD2 (5 bases). The CDR3 is made up of 14 amino acids. Between the trimmed V and J ends, which lost 4 bases and 6 bases, there was a span of 15 bases. The germline V gene encodes CDR1 SGHTA and CDR2 FQGNSA. The CDR3 DNA is TGTGCCAGCAGCTCCTGGGGTGGAGGAAAGACCCAGTACTTC. Translation gives CASSSWGGGKTQYF.

This clonotype was picked up many times. The rearrangement uses TRBV7-2 and TRBJ1-1; D call uncertain. Germline CDR1 SGHTA, CDR2 FQGNSA. The V and J ends lost 0 bases and 4 bases respectively, with 9 bases between them. The CDR3 totals 14 residues. The CDR3 spells CASSLAWTGTEAFF. The DNA of the CDR3 is TGTGCCAGCAGCTTAGCTTGGACGGGCACTGAAGCTTTCTTT.

This clonotype was observed many times. The rearrangement uses TRBV28 and TRBJ2-1, with 12 bases identical to TRBD2. The germline V gene encodes CDR1 MDHEN and CDR2 SYDVKM. The CDR3 has 16 residues. Losses at the gene ends were 4 bases for V and 3 bases for J; bases not matched to a gene: 4. CDR3 sequence reads: CASSSWTSGIYNEQFF. CDR3 coding DNA: TGTGCCAGCAGTTCGTGGACTAGCGGGATCTACAATGAGCAGTTCTTC.

This clonotype was recorded at least ten times. The rearrangement joins TRBV18 to TRBJ2-7; tentative D call: TRBD1 (5 bases). The CDR3 totals 13 residues. Germline CDR1 reads KGHSH; CDR2 reads LQKENI. Trimming took 5 bases from V and 6 from J, leaving 14 bases between them. CDR3 residues: CASSIVQAPEQYF. The CDR3 nucleotides are TGTGCCAGCTCAATAGTACAGGCTCCCGAGCAGTACTTC.